This T cell receptor beta chain was found in a study of blood T cells in healthy people across ages. Overall study: Using template switching, researchers captured about one barcoded beta molecule for each two T cells.

CDR1 is SQVTM and CDR2 is ANQGSEA in the germline V gene. The CDR3 is made up of 13 amino acids. Using a J-beta primer mix together with a sample-barcoded 5' primer, a second PCR was run for roughly 6 to 12 cycles. TCRdb called the 5' RACE reads again in MiXCR, with one record for every CDR3 protein. Among about 800,000 distinct CDR3 sequences listed, about 25% were seen once. The data also belong to a second study, concerning T cells of mothers and their children.

This clonotype originated in a boy between 5 and 17 years old in good health. Material: blood. The genes are TRBV29-1 and TRBJ2-1; 9 bases are shared with TRBD1. With the DNA end fitting TRBJ2-7 better, the J assignment may be wrong. Here the CDR3 DNA reads TGCAGCGTTGCCATCACAGGGGGCCACGAGCAGTACTTC. Translation: CSVAITGGHEQYF.